A single T cell receptor beta chain is shown here with its context. The record originates from a study of T cell responses to AZD1222 COVID-19 vaccine. The repertoire was sequenced with immunoSEQ multiplex PCR; TCRdb's copy has only in-frame clones and lacks some. The sample has under 150,000 clones; about nine tenths are singletons. Germline assignment: CDR1 LNHDA and CDR2 SQIVND (reference sequence). This CDR3 is 16 amino acids long. Trimming removed 9 bases from V and 4 bases from J, with 22 bases in between. The chain uses TRBV19 and TRBJ1-5; possibly TRBD1 for D (6 bases). The receptor was isolated from an adult who received the AZD1222 COVID-19 vaccine. Sequencing used peripheral blood, obtained 28 days after the second AZD1222 dose. In nucleotides, the CDR3 is TGTGCCAGAAAGCCCCCGGGGGCGGGGGGGAATCAGCCCCAGCATTTT. This sequence encodes CARKPPGAGGNQPQHF. Supplemented by reference TRBV19 and TRBJ1-5, the full variable domain reads DGGITQSPKYLFRKEGQNVTLSCEQNLNHDAMYWYRQDPGQGLRLIYYSQIVNDFQKGDIAEGYSVSREKKESFPLTVTSAQKNPTAFYLCARKPPGAGGNQPQHFGDGTRLSIL.